These 29 T cell receptor beta chains originate from one sample sequenced in a study of blood T cell repertoires in COVID-19. The assay was immunoSEQ multiplex PCR, and TCRdb's table has in-frame clones only and misses some. This table holds around 330,000 clones, 88% found once. The specimen sequenced was peripheral blood. The receptor set was obtained from a woman in her thirties with COVID-19, enrolled during active disease.

The CDR3 here is CASRDPGQTYEQYF. CDR3 nucleotides: TGTGCCAGCAGGGATCCGGGACAGACCTACGAGCAGTACTTC. The chain carries TRBV6-5 and TRBJ2-7, with 7 bases matching TRBD1. V dropped 6 bases and J dropped 2; count of bases not matched to a gene: 7. This CDR3 comprises 14 residues. Germline CDR1 MNHEY, CDR2 SVGAGI.

This chain uses TRBV15 with TRBJ1-4; 11 bases agree with TRBD1. Looked up from germline, CDR1 is LNHNV and CDR2 is YYDKDF (reference sequence). The V and J ends lost 4 bases and 7 bases, in that order; junction bases with no gene match: 8. The CDR3 has 16 amino acids. CDR3 amino acids: CATSIPGGTGGEKLFF. The CDR3, as DNA: TGTGCCACCAGCATACCTGGGGGGACAGGGGGTGAAAAACTGTTTTTT.

The chain uses TRBV27 and TRBJ2-5; 10 bases are a match to TRBD2. The CDR3 spans 15 residues. Germline V gene data show CDR1 as MNHEY and CDR2 as SMNVEV (reference sequence). With 5 bases clipped from V and 4 bases from J, the junction kept 7 bases outside the gene matches. The chain's CDR3 is CASSAKRGGGETQYF. CDR3 bases: TGTGCCAGCAGTGCGAAGCGGGGGGGCGGAGAGACCCAGTACTTC.

V usage is TRBV5-4 and J usage is TRBJ2-1; TRBD1 matches 8 bases. V shed 4 bases, J shed 7 bases, and the junction held 10 bases outside the gene matches. CDR1 SGHNT and CDR2 YYREEE come from the germline V gene (reference sequence). The CDR3 runs to 15 residues. CDR3 loop: CASSGWTGTSNEQFF. CDR3 DNA sequence: TGTGCCAGCAGCGGATGGACAGGGACGAGTAATGAGCAGTTCTTC. The full variable domain, rest sourced from reference TRBV5-4 and TRBJ2-1, is ETGVTQSPTHLIKTRGQQVTLRCSSQSGHNTVSWYQQALGQGPQFIFQYYREEENGRGNFPPRFSGLQFPNYSSELNVNALELDDSALYLCASSGWTGTSNEQFFGPGTRLTVL.

The chain carries TRBV2 and TRBJ2-2, with D possibly matching TRBD2 (5 bases). This CDR3 comprises 13 residues. The V end lost 6 bases, the J end lost 8 bases, and 13 bases lay between the germline ends. Germline values: CDR1 SNHLY, CDR2 FYNNEI. CDR3 sequence: CASRPTRAGELFF. The CDR3 DNA reads TGTGCCAGCAGGCCTACTAGGGCTGGGGAGCTGTTTTTT.

This chain connects TRBV11-3 to TRBJ1-1, with D uncertain. The CDR3 length is 14 residues. The V gene's germline CDR1 is SGHNT and CDR2 YENEEA. V was trimmed by 6 bases and J by 4 bases, leaving 15 bases between them. CDR3 bases: TGTGCCAGCAGGAGGTCGAGGTACGGCACTGAAGCTTTCTTT. The encoded protein is CASRRSRYGTEAFF.

This sequence joins TRBV7-2 and TRBJ1-1; weak D call: TRBD1 (5 bases). V lost 5 bases, J lost 1 base, and 14 bases lay in between. This CDR3 is 15 amino acids long. From germline, CDR1 is SGHTA and CDR2 FQGNSA. The CDR3 DNA sequence: TGTGCCAGCAGCCCACGGGGACTTCCGAACACTGAAGCTTTCTTT. Encoded protein: CASSPRGLPNTEAFF.

This chain uses TRBV18 with TRBJ2-4; 9 bases map to TRBD1. In germline, CDR1 is KGHSH, CDR2 LQKENI. Trimming took 6 bases from V and 5 from J; bases not matched to a gene: 5. The CDR3 is 14 residues long. CDR3 region: CASSGRDRENIQYF. The CDR3 DNA follows: TGTGCCAGCTCGGGAAGGGACAGGGAAAACATTCAGTACTTC.

This clone showed up just once. This rearrangement joins TRBV3-1 (or the pseudogene TRBV3-2) to TRBJ1-1; 7 bases agree with TRBD1. V trimming: 4 bases; J trimming: 7 bases; junction bases outside the gene matches: 6. Per the germline V gene, CDR1 is LGHDT and CDR2 is YNNKEL (reference sequence). The CDR3 runs to 13 residues. For the CDR3, the DNA is TGTGCCAGCAGCCTGCTCCGGGACAGTGAAGCTTTCTTT. Translating it yields CASSLLRDSEAFF.

V usage is TRBV5-1 and J usage is TRBJ2-3; 7 positions match TRBD2. With 2 bases clipped from V and 5 bases from J, the junction kept 8 bases outside the gene matches. Germline V gene lookup returns CDR1 SGHRS and CDR2 YFSETQ. The CDR3 runs to 15 residues. The CDR3 sequence is CASSLEAAGEDTQYF. The CDR3 DNA follows: TGCGCCAGCAGCTTAGAAGCCGCGGGGGAAGATACGCAGTATTTT.

The chain joins TRBV14 to TRBJ1-2; maybe TRBD1 (5 bases). The CDR3 is 14 amino acids. V was shortened by 4 bases and J by 4 bases, with 13 bases between the two germline ends. Germline V lookup: CDR1 SGHDN, CDR2 FVKESK. For the CDR3, the DNA is TGTGCCAGCAGCCCCCGGGACTACCGCTATGGCTACACCTTC. Translated: CASSPRDYRYGYTF. The whole variable domain, filled in from reference TRBV14 and TRBJ1-2, reads EAGVTQFPSHSVIEKGQTVTLRCDPISGHDNLYWYRRVMGKEIKFLLHFVKESKQDESGMPNNRFLAERTGGTYSTLKVQPAELEDSGVYFCASSPRDYRYGYTFGSGTRLTVV.

This clone has just a few counts. The chain combines TRBV5-5 with TRBJ1-2; tentative D call: TRBD1 (6 bases). Germline V gene lookup returns CDR1 SGHKS and CDR2 YYEKEE (reference sequence). The CDR3 contains 16 residues. V was pared by 0 bases and J by 8 bases, with 20 bases between. CDR3 residues: CASSLDTGLRISGYTF. In DNA form, the CDR3 reads TGTGCCAGCAGCTTGGATACAGGGTTGAGGATATCGGGCTACACCTTC. Filled out from reference TRBV5-5 and TRBJ1-2, the complete variable domain reads DAGVTQSPTHLIKTRGQQVTLRCSPISGHKSVSWYQQVLGQGPQFIFQYYEKEERGRGNFPDRFSARQFPNYSSELNVNALLLGDSALYLCASSLDTGLRISGYTFGSGTRLTVV.

V gene TRBV5-4 combines with J gene TRBJ2-1; D remains unclear. With 0 bases removed from V and 6 bases from J, the gap between germline ends came to 4 bases. The CDR3 is made up of 12 amino acids. The germline gives CDR1 SGHNT, CDR2 YYREEE (reference sequence). CDR3 amino acids: CASSLVLNEQFF. CDR3 nucleotide sequence: TGTGCCAGCAGCTTGGTTCTCAATGAGCAGTTCTTC.

The V call is TRBV7-9, the J call TRBJ2-1, with a weak D call TRBD2 (6 bases). V was shortened by 4 bases and J by 15 bases, with 19 bases between the two germline ends. In germline, CDR1 is SEHNR, CDR2 FQNEAQ (reference sequence). This CDR3 is built from 13 residues. This CDR3 is CASSSYAGTPPFF. The CDR3 DNA reads as TGTGCCAGCAGCTCCTACGCGGGGACTCCGCCGTTCTTC. Together with reference TRBV7-9 and TRBJ2-1, the CDR3 gives the full variable domain: DTGVSQNPRHKITKRGQNVTFRCDPISEHNRLYWYRQTLGQGPEFLTYFQNEAQLEKSRLLSDRFSAERPKGSFSTLEIQRTEQGDSAMYLCASSSYAGTPPFFGPGTRLTVL.

The rearrangement links TRBV14 to TRBJ2-2, with 11 bases that match TRBD2. The CDR3 covers 17 residues. CDR1 and CDR2 from the germline V gene are SGHDN and FVKESK. V was clipped by 2 bases and J by 4 bases; unmatched bases: 6. This CDR3 reads CASSQRLAGGSTGELFF. The CDR3 nucleotides are TGTGCCAGCAGCCAACGGCTAGCGGGGGGTAGCACCGGGGAGCTGTTTTTT.

This clone was recorded only once. This sequence joins TRBV19 and TRBJ1-2; unclear D gene. This CDR3 has 17 amino acids. CDR1 LNHDA and CDR2 SQIVND come from the germline V gene (reference sequence). V dropped 0 bases and J dropped 0 bases, with 14 bases sitting between them. The CDR3 spells CASSIDTRTGANYGYTF. In nucleotides, the CDR3 is TGTGCCAGTAGTATAGATACCAGGACCGGGGCTAACTATGGCTACACCTTC.

This chain links TRBV3-1 (or the pseudogene TRBV3-2) with TRBJ2-1, with D tentatively TRBD1 (5 bases). Trimming stripped 2 bases from V and 8 bases from J, with 10 bases between. Germline loops: CDR1 LGHDT, CDR2 YNNKEL (reference sequence). This CDR3 contains 13 residues. The CDR3 DNA reads TGTGCCAGCAGCCAACAAGGGGTCCATGAGCAGTTCTTC. It translates to CASSQQGVHEQFF.

This chain links TRBV5-5 with TRBJ1-6, with TRBD1 identical over 10 bases. The germline gives CDR1 SGHKS, CDR2 YYEKEE (reference sequence). After removal of 4 bases from V and 9 bases from J, the junction contained 4 bases not matched to a gene. This CDR3 contains 14 residues. The CDR3 sequence is CASSTGTGVSPLHF. The CDR3, as DNA: TGTGCCAGCAGCACCGGGACAGGGGTTTCACCCCTCCACTTT.

This chain links TRBV11-2 with TRBJ1-4, with D hard to call. Germline V lookup: CDR1 SGHAT, CDR2 FQNNGV. The length of the CDR3 is 15 residues. V was clipped by 7 bases and J by 4 bases, with 16 bases between them. Here the CDR3 reads CASTRGVRLNEKLFF. In nucleotides, the CDR3 is TGTGCCAGCACGAGAGGCGTACGGCTTAATGAAAAACTGTTTTTT.

The V call is TRBV4-1, the J call TRBJ2-3, with TRBD2 identical over 15 bases. This CDR3 comprises 21 residues. CDR1 is MGHRA and CDR2 is YSYEKL in the germline V gene. Unmatched junction bases numbered 14, after V lost 4 bases and J lost 0 bases. The CDR3 DNA reads as TGCGCCAGCAGCCTGTTTAGGACTAGCGGGGGGGCCCCCCTTAGCACAGATACGCAGTATTTT. Amino acid sequence: CASSLFRTSGGAPLSTDTQYF.

CDR3 residues: CASSESTSGGQNEQFF. For the CDR3, the DNA is TGCGCCAGCAGTGAGTCGACTAGCGGGGGACAAAATGAGCAGTTCTTC. The chain is built from TRBV10-1 and TRBJ2-1, with 12 bases that match TRBD2. V gave up 0 bases and J gave up 7 bases; unmatched junction bases: 4. The CDR3 is 16 amino acids. Germline values: CDR1 WNHNN, CDR2 SYGVQD (reference sequence).

J is TRBJ2-7 and V is TRBV5-4, with 11 bases that match TRBD2. CDR3 length equals 16 residues. V was pared by 4 bases and J by 4 bases, with 10 bases of the junction left unmatched. Germline V gene data show CDR1 as SGHNT and CDR2 as YYREEE (reference sequence). Written as DNA, the CDR3 is TGTGCCAGCAGCCCCAACCCCGGGACTAGCGGTTACGAGCAGTACTTC. It codes for CASSPNPGTSGYEQYF.

The chain couples TRBV5-1 to TRBJ1-1; 11 nucleotides line up with TRBD1. V lost 4 bases to trimming and J lost 5 bases; unmatched junction nucleotides: 7. The CDR3 spans 15 residues. CDR1 SGHRS and CDR2 YFSETQ come from the germline V gene. The CDR3 spells CASSPTDRGPTEAFF. CDR3 bases: TGCGCCAGCAGCCCGACGGACAGGGGGCCAACTGAAGCTTTCTTT.

This chain joins TRBV5-1 and TRBJ1-2, with TRBD1 matching 9 bases. V shed 4 bases, J shed 4 bases, and the junction held 5 bases outside the gene matches. In germline, CDR1 is SGHRS, CDR2 YFSETQ. The CDR3 has 14 amino acids. This CDR3 is CASSTPGQGYGYTF. DNA of the CDR3: TGCGCCAGCAGCACTCCGGGACAGGGCTATGGCTACACCTTC.

About this clone itself: This clone may be a read error of a much larger clone one base away. This chain uses TRBV12-3 or TRBV12-4 with TRBJ1-1; TRBD1 might be the D (6 bases). The CDR3 is made up of 11 amino acids. Trimming shortened V by 6 bases and J by 4 bases, and 6 bases separated the two germline ends. DNA of the CDR3: TGTGCCAGCAGAGGGGGCACTGAAGCTTTCTTT. It is translated as CASRGGTEAFF.

Note on this clone: The sample carries other DNA sequences with the same CDR3. The V gene is TRBV7-2, the J gene TRBJ2-3; TRBD2 agrees at 10 bases. Germline CDR1 and CDR2: SGHTA and FQGNSA. There are 15 residues in the CDR3. Trimming at V came to 5 bases and at J to 2 bases, leaving 4 bases not matched to a gene. CDR3 bases: TGTGCCAGCAGCCTGGGACTAGCGTTCACAGATACGCAGTATTTT. It translates to CASSLGLAFTDTQYF.

The chain recombines TRBV27 with TRBJ1-1, with 9 bases aligning to TRBD1. The V gene's germline CDR1 is MNHEY and CDR2 SMNVEV (reference sequence). The CDR3 contains 13 residues. J gave up 1 base and V 10 bases, and 4 bases lay outside the gene matches. DNA for the CDR3: TGTGCCACACAGGGGGCAAGGAACACTGAAGCTTTCTTT. Translating it yields CATQGARNTEAFF.

This clone was found once. The chain has TRBV28 and TRBJ2-7; D may be TRBD2 (7 bases). The ends were cut back, 3 bases at V and 2 bases at J, with 14 bases in the middle. The CDR3 is 15 amino acids. The germline CDR1 and CDR2 sequences are MDHEN and SYDVKM. In DNA form, the CDR3 reads TGTGCCAGCAGTTTGGGGGGGGCGGTAACCTACGAGCAGTACTTC. Translating gives CASSLGGAVTYEQYF.

This chain joins TRBV28 and TRBJ1-6; D might be TRBD1 (6 bases). The ends were cut back, 3 bases at V and 7 bases at J, with 13 bases in the middle. The CDR3 has 15 amino acids. The germline CDR1 and CDR2 sequences are MDHEN and SYDVKM. DNA for the CDR3: TGTGCCAGCAGTTTGACAGGCCGGAGGAATTCACCCCTCCACTTT. This encodes CASSLTGRRNSPLHF. Full variable domain (remainder filled in from reference TRBV28 and TRBJ1-6): DVKVTQSSRYLVKRTGEKVFLECVQDMDHENMFWYRQDPGLGLRLIYFSYDVKMKEKGDIPEGYSVSREKKERFSLILESASTNQTSMYLCASSLTGRRNSPLHFGNGTRLTVT.